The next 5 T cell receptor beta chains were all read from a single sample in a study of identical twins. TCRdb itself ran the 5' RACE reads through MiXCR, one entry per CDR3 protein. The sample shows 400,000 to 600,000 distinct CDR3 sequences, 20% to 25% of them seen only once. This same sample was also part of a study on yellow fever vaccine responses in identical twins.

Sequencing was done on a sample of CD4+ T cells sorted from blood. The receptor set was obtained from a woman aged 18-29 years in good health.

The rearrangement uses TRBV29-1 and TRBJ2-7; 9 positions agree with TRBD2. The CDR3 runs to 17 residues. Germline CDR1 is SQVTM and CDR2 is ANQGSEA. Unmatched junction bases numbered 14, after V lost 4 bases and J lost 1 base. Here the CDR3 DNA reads TGCAGCGTTGTCCGACCCTCTAGCGGGACCCTTTCCTACGAGCAGTACTTC. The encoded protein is CSVVRPSSGTLSYEQYF.

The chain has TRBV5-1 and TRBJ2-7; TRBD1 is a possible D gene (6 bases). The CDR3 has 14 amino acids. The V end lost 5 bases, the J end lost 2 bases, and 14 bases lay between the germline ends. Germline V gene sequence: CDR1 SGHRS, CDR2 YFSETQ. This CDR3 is CASRPGASPYEQYF. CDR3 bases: TGCGCCAGCAGACCAGGGGCGAGTCCCTACGAGCAGTACTTC.

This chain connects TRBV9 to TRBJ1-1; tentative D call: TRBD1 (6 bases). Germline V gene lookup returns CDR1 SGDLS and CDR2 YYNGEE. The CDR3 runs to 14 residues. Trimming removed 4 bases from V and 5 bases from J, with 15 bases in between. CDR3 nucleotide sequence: TGTGCCAGCAGCTCCAGGGGTTCGGGGACTGAAGCTTTCTTT. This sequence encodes CASSSRGSGTEAFF.

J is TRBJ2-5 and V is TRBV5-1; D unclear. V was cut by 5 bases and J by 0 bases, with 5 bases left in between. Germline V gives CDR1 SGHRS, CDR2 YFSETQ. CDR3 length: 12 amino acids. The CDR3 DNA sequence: TGCGCCAGCAGGCCGGACCAAGAGACCCAGTACTTC. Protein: CASRPDQETQYF.

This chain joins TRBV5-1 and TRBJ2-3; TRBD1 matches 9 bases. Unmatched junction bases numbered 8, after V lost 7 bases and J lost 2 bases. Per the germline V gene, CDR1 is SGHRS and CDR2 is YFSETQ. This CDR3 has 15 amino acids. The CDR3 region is CASAVGDRDTDTQYF. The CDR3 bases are TGCGCCAGCGCGGTGGGGGACAGGGACACAGATACGCAGTATTTT.